This T cell receptor (beta chain) was sequenced for a study of CD8+CD57+ T cells in acquired aplastic anemia (dated by TCRdb to 2016 to 2019). With regard to the full study: Extracted DNA from sorted CD4+ and CD8+ cells averaged 3.2 ug, ranging from roughly 0.19 to 27.4 ug. A CD8+CD57+ expansion meant a frequency higher than the mean frequency seen in healthy subjects.

Beyond this particular receptor, the publication reports: CD8+ Simpson's diversity did not differ significantly between patients and healthy controls (P=0.060). Some 30 CD8+ CDR3 sequences were found to be shared between patients and controls, but these sequences appeared to be highly expressed in patients and within the immunodominant clones of the patients.

As to this clonotype: Its antigen is unknown. The sample holds no much larger clone one base away, and base qualities are not on file.

Genomic DNA was used as template for profiling of TCR beta VDJ combinations and CDR3 sequences. An Illumina HiSeq 2000 was the platform used for TCR repertoire sequencing. The authors processed their data as follows. TRBV/TRBJ rearrangement plots, CDR3 size and DJ length profiles, and Simpson's diversity index were used to evaluate the repertoires. The most abundant DNA sequence in the deep sequencing data was taken as the immunodominant clone. CDR3 amino acid sequences were screened for sharing across subjects and were compared with published repertoires and the VDJdb database. TCRdb reprocessing: public reads trimmed at Q25 with fastp, clones called with MiXCR, in-frame beta chains kept. Each record represents a unique CDR3 protein, reported with the most common genes and DNA among its rows. The V and J calls reflect TCRdb's pipeline rather than the authors' work. Across this sample there are about 150,000 distinct CDR3 sequences, with about 50% seen only once. Over 9.5% of the sample lies in the top ten.

Patients chosen for sequencing had shown expansion of CD8+CD57+ cells by flow cytometry. All patients had severe acquired aplastic anemia diagnosed by International Study of Aplastic Anemia and Agranulocytosis and Camitta criteria. No patient had received any therapy when blood was sampled. The study deep-sequenced TCR repertoires of sorted CD4+ and CD8+ blood T cells from severe aplastic anemia patients and healthy subjects. Patients were enrolled in the USA under clinicaltrials.gov protocols 00001620, 01623167, 00001397, 00071045, 00081523 and 00961064. Ficoll-Paque density gradient centrifugation was used to isolate peripheral blood mononuclear cells. CD4+ and CD8+ T cells were sorted by FACS or magnetic beads before DNA extraction. The CDR3 runs 12 residues from the cysteine to the phenylalanine. CDR3 DNA is the only sequence kept; it has 36 bases, read in frame from the first base. V loses 9 bases, J loses 6 bases, and the germline ends lie 9 bases apart. CDR1 and CDR2 are drawn from the germline V gene (reference sequence): SEHNR, FQNEAQ.

This clonotype was sampled from a human donor with aplastic anemia. The rearrangement joined TRBV7-9 to TRBJ1-6; TRBD1 is possibly the D segment (5 matching bases). Sequences were obtained from sorted CD4+, CD8+, or CD8+CD57+ T cells (not recorded which) from PBMCs. The CDR3 has the sequence CASHDSNSPLHF. The base sequence is TGTGCCAGTCATGACAGTAATTCACCCCTCCACTTT.